A single sample is the source of the 23 T cell receptor beta chains below, sequenced in a study of response to subunit inactivated influenza vaccine. Each CDR3 protein is one row after TCRdb ran MiXCR on the RT-PCR reads. This sample yields about 800,000 distinct CDR3 sequences, of which 21% are seen a single time; about 9.4% belongs to the top ten. The source was PBMCs from blood, collected about 5 days after vaccination. These receptor sequences come from a man in his fifties who received an inactivated influenza vaccine.

This sequence joins TRBV5-1 and TRBJ2-1; tentatively, D is TRBD1 (6 bases). The CDR3 extends over 15 amino acids. CDR1 is SGHRS, CDR2 YFSETQ, per germline. V gave up 2 bases and J gave up 0 bases, with 9 bases separating them. CDR3 amino acids: CASSLLDSSYNEQFF. DNA of the CDR3: TGCGCCAGCAGCTTACTGGACAGCTCCTACAATGAGCAGTTCTTC.

CDR3 in amino acids: CASSQGVKETQYF. The CDR3 nucleotides read TGCGCCAGCAGCCAAGGGGTTAAAGAGACCCAGTACTTC. The rearrangement uses TRBV4-1 and TRBJ2-5; D remains ambiguous. V lost 1 base and J 3 bases, leaving 6 bases between the germline ends. The germline CDR1 and CDR2 sequences are MGHRA and YSYEKL. The CDR3 loop spans 13 amino acids.

The genes are TRBV7-9 and TRBJ1-4, with TRBD1 matching over 7 bases. The CDR3 is made up of 16 amino acids. Germline V lookup: CDR1 SEHNR, CDR2 FQNEAQ (reference sequence). V was clipped by 7 bases and J by 7 bases; unmatched bases: 15. The CDR3 DNA reads as TGTGCCAGCACTCGAACGGCGACAGGGAGTCCTGAAAAACTGTTTTTT. Translated: CASTRTATGSPEKLFF.

V gene TRBV10-3 combines with J gene TRBJ2-3; TRBD2 is a possible D gene (5 bases). Trimming took off 3 bases at V and 4 bases at J, with 11 bases between the two ends. This CDR3 is built from 14 residues. The germline CDR1 and CDR2 sequences are ENHRY and SYGVKD. The CDR3 spells CAISDGLAPDTQYF. The CDR3 nucleotides are TGTGCCATCAGTGACGGCTTAGCGCCAGATACGCAGTATTTT.

This clonotype was counted a few times. The chain is built from TRBV7-9 and TRBJ2-1, with TRBD1 matching 8 bases. Germline-derived CDR1 and CDR2 are SEHNR and FQNEAQ (reference sequence). V shed 8 bases and J 4 bases; nucleotides not matched to a gene: 10. The CDR3 sequence is 15 residues long. CDR3 residues: CASYSGGEGYNEQFF. CDR3 in DNA: TGTGCCAGCTATTCAGGGGGCGAGGGATACAATGAGCAGTTCTTC.

About this clonotype itself: A much larger clone lies one base from this, so it may be a read error. V is TRBV29-1 and J is TRBJ1-1; D perhaps matches TRBD1 (5 bases). The CDR3 is 12 amino acids. Looked up from germline, CDR1 is SQVTM and CDR2 is ANQGSEA. The CDR3 reads CGASQAYTEASF. The DNA for the CDR3 is TGCGGGGCCTCACAGGCTTACACTGAAGCTTCCTTT. Based on the CDR3 plus reference TRBV29-1 and TRBJ1-1, the full variable domain is SAVISQKPSRDICQRGTSLTIQCQVDSQVTMMFWYRQQPGQSLTLIATANQGSEATYESGFVIDKFPISRPNLTFSTLTVSNMSPEDSSIYLCGASQAYTEASFGQGTRLTVV.

The chain joins TRBV6-2 or TRBV6-3 to TRBJ2-1; 11 bases are a match to TRBD2. The CDR3 totals 19 residues. Germline CDR1 MNHEY, CDR2 SVGEGT. The V segment lost 8 bases and the J segment 0 bases; nucleotides outside the gene matches: 15. CDR3 sequence reads: CASSFPGLAGGSSYNEQFF. The CDR3 DNA is TGTGCCAGCTCCTTCCCCGGGCTAGCGGGGGGTAGCTCCTACAATGAGCAGTTCTTC.

This chain links TRBV20-1 with TRBJ2-2, with 11 bases aligning to TRBD2. Germline V gives CDR1 DFQATT, CDR2 SNEGSKA (reference sequence). CDR3 length: 14 residues. Unmatched junction bases numbered 5, after V lost 5 bases and J lost 6 bases. The CDR3 nucleotides read TGCAGTGCTGTTAGCGGGAGGGCCGCCGGGGAGCTGTTTTTT. It is translated as CSAVSGRAAGELFF.

The chain has TRBV12-3 or TRBV12-4 and TRBJ2-2; 9 nucleotides agree with TRBD1. The CDR3 sequence is 15 residues long. Trimming at V came to 10 bases and at J to 7 bases, leaving 13 bases not matched to a gene. The CDR3, as DNA: TGTGCCACCTCGGAAGGGACAGGGTATATCGGGGAGCTGTTTTTT. This gives the protein CATSEGTGYIGELFF.

The chain couples TRBV29-1 to TRBJ2-7; D not certain. Deletions cut 4 bases from V and 2 bases from J, with 6 bases between. The V gene's germline CDR1 is SQVTM and CDR2 ANQGSEA. This CDR3 is 11 amino acids long. The CDR3 DNA reads as TGCAGCGTTGCGCACGCCTACGAGCAGTACTTC. Protein sequence: CSVAHAYEQYF.

This chain joins TRBV12-3 or TRBV12-4 and TRBJ1-1; 7 bases match TRBD1. The CDR3 totals 13 residues. Trimming at V came to 6 bases and at J to 7 bases, leaving 8 bases not matched to a gene. The CDR3 region is CASSHDRESEAFF. In DNA form, the CDR3 reads TGTGCCAGCAGCCACGACAGGGAGAGTGAAGCTTTCTTT.

The V call is TRBV12-3 or TRBV12-4, the J call TRBJ1-1; possibly TRBD1 for D (5 bases). The CDR3 runs to 13 residues. Between the trimmed V and J ends, which lost 7 bases and 6 bases, there was a span of 15 bases. CDR3 bases: TGTGCCAGCACCCCGGCGGACAAAGCTGAAGCTTTCTTT. It encodes CASTPADKAEAFF.

The gene calls are TRBV12-3 or TRBV12-4 and TRBJ2-7, with D perhaps TRBD2 (6 bases). The CDR3 extends over 14 amino acids. Between the trimmed V and J ends, which lost 1 base and 3 bases, there was a span of 10 bases. The CDR3 here is CASSLDGSGYEQYF. The CDR3 region has the DNA TGTGCCAGCAGTTTAGATGGTAGCGGCTACGAGCAGTACTTC.

This clonotype was seen a handful of times. The chain joins TRBV6-1 to TRBJ2-6; D possibly matches TRBD1 or TRBD2 (7 bases each). CDR3 length equals 19 residues. Trimming shortened V by 5 bases and J by 0 bases, and 20 bases separated the two germline ends. Germline values: CDR1 MNHNS, CDR2 SASEGT. Here the CDR3 DNA reads TGTGCCAGCAGTCAGGGAGCGGGACAGTTAAGCTCTGGGGCCAACGTCCTGACTTTC. This gives the protein CASSQGAGQLSSGANVLTF.

This clonotype was seen only a few times. This rearrangement joins TRBV7-8 to TRBJ2-2, with TRBD2 matching 8 bases. Germline CDR1 and CDR2: SGHVS and FQNEAQ. V shed 1 base and J 4 bases; nucleotides not matched to a gene: 8. CDR3 length: 17 amino acids. CDR3 sequence: CASSLGYSGVGTGELFF. The DNA of the CDR3 is TGTGCCAGCAGCTTAGGTTATAGCGGGGTCGGCACCGGGGAGCTGTTTTTT. Looking up the rest from reference TRBV7-8 and TRBJ2-2 gives the full variable domain: GAGVSQSPRYKVAKRGQDVALRCDPISGHVSLFWYQQALGQGPEFLTYFQNEAQLDKSGLPSDRFFAERPEGSVSTLKIQRTQQEDSAVYLCASSLGYSGVGTGELFFGEGSRLTVL.

A few counts support this clonotype. The V gene is TRBV20-1, the J gene TRBJ2-5; 10 bases agree with TRBD2. J lost 5 bases, V lost 3 bases, and 6 bases had no gene match. The germline gives CDR1 DFQATT, CDR2 SNEGSKA (reference sequence). The CDR3 has 14 residues. CDR3 sequence: CSARVAGGLETQYF. The CDR3 DNA reads as TGCAGTGCTAGGGTAGCGGGGGGATTGGAGACCCAGTACTTC.

V is TRBV5-1 and J is TRBJ2-1; 10 bases align to TRBD2. Trimming removed 10 bases from V and 7 bases from J; junction bases left unmatched: 8. The CDR3 is made up of 13 amino acids. Germline V gene sequence: CDR1 SGHRS, CDR2 YFSETQ. The CDR3 bases are TGCGCCCCCTGGTATAGCGGGGGGAATGAGCAGTTCTTC. Amino acids: CAPWYSGGNEQFF. Together with reference TRBV5-1 and TRBJ2-1, the CDR3 gives the full variable domain: KAGVTQTPRYLIKTRGQQVTLSCSPISGHRSVSWYQQTPGQGLQFLFEYFSETQRNKGNFPGRFSGRQFSNSRSEMNVSTLELGDSALYLCAPWYSGGNEQFFGPGTRLTVL.

V usage is TRBV12-3 or TRBV12-4 and J usage is TRBJ2-1; 7 bases map to TRBD2. The CDR3 runs to 17 residues. Unmatched junction bases numbered 13, after V lost 7 bases and J lost 1 base. The DNA for the CDR3 is TGTGCCAGCACCCTAGCCCTAGCGGCGGTATCCTACAATGAGCAGTTCTTC. This codes for CASTLALAAVSYNEQFF.

In its sample, this clonotype was seen many times. The CDR3 sequence: CASSLRQDNYEQYF. DNA of the CDR3: TGCGCCAGCAGCTTGAGACAGGACAACTACGAGCAGTACTTC. The V gene is TRBV5-1, the J gene TRBJ2-7; tentative D call: TRBD1 (6 bases). The V gene lost 1 base and the J gene lost 3 bases, with 11 bases spanning the gap. CDR1 and CDR2 from the germline V gene are SGHRS and YFSETQ. This CDR3 is built from 14 residues.

This chain joins TRBV20-1 and TRBJ2-5; the D gene is possibly TRBD1 (6 bases). CDR1 is DFQATT and CDR2 is SNEGSKA in the germline V gene (reference sequence). This CDR3 is 15 amino acids long. With 3 bases removed from V and 4 bases from J, the gap between germline ends came to 18 bases. The CDR3 DNA reads TGCAGTGCTAGTAGTGTTGGGGGCGGTCCAGAGACCCAGTACTTC. Translation: CSASSVGGGPETQYF.

The sample holds a few counts of this clonotype. The chain employs TRBV15 and TRBJ2-5; possible D gene TRBD1, 5 bases. Trimming removed 1 base at V and 1 base at J, with 10 bases between. The CDR3 is 15 amino acids. The germline V gene has CDR1 LNHNV and CDR2 YYDKDF (reference sequence). CDR3 residues: CATSRVGQIQETQYF. The CDR3 bases are TGTGCCACCAGCAGAGTGGGGCAGATCCAAGAGACCCAGTACTTC.

This clonotype was picked up a small number of times. The J gene is TRBJ2-5, the V gene TRBV20-1; 7 bases line up with TRBD1. The CDR3 contains 13 residues. V gave up 6 bases and J gave up 5 bases; unmatched junction bases: 9. The V gene's germline CDR1 is DFQATT and CDR2 SNEGSKA (reference sequence). DNA of the CDR3: TGCAGTGCGAATACAGGGGCACGCGAGACCCAGTACTTC. Encoded protein: CSANTGARETQYF.

The rearrangement links TRBV20-1 to TRBJ2-1; unclear D gene. CDR1 is DFQATT, CDR2 SNEGSKA, per germline (reference sequence). The ends were cut back, 4 bases at V and 0 bases at J, with 10 bases in the middle. There are 14 residues in the CDR3. The CDR3 DNA is TGCAGTGCTACCACGCCGAGCTCCTACAATGAGCAGTTCTTC. Residues: CSATTPSSYNEQFF.